The 24 T cell receptor beta chains below were found in one sample sequenced in a study of cytomegalovirus exposure and HLA in healthy donors. The PCR contained 60 Vbeta and 13 Jbeta primers. TCRdb keeps only in-frame clones here, not all; method: immunoSEQ multiplex PCR. This sample has 85,000 to 130,000 clones, with about 75% found just once. The sequenced sample consisted of PBMCs. The receptors come from a male donor in good health and CMV-seropositive.

This chain joins TRBV6-4 and TRBJ2-1, with a tentative D call TRBD1 (6 bases). The ends were cut back, 6 bases at V and 1 base at J, with 16 bases in the middle. Germline V gives CDR1 MRHNA, CDR2 SNTAGT. The CDR3 contains 16 residues. The CDR3 loop reads CASSSSDSASYNEQFF. The CDR3 DNA is TGTGCCAGCAGCTCTTCGGACAGCGCATCCTACAATGAGCAGTTCTTC.

This clone came up a few times. The same CDR3 can be traced to other DNA sequences in this sample. V is TRBV7-3 and J is TRBJ1-1; D may be TRBD1 (6 bases). Germline V gene sequence: CDR1 SGHTA, CDR2 FQGTGA. Trimming removed 5 bases from V and 1 base from J, with 8 bases in between. The CDR3 totals 13 residues. CDR3 sequence reads: CASSQQGNTEAFF. The CDR3, as DNA: TGTGCCAGCAGCCAACAGGGGAACACTGAAGCTTTCTTT.

This chain links TRBV18 with TRBJ2-7, with TRBD1 as a possible D gene (5 bases). Germline V gene lookup returns CDR1 KGHSH and CDR2 LQKENI. V lost 5 bases and J lost 0, with 11 bases in between. This CDR3 spans 14 amino acids. The CDR3 here is CASSTQGPSYEQYF. The DNA for the CDR3 is TGTGCCAGCTCAACCCAGGGTCCCTCCTACGAGCAGTACTTC. The variable domain in full, completed from reference TRBV18 and TRBJ2-7, reads NAGVMQNPRHLVRRRGQEARLRCSPMKGHSHVYWYRQLPEEGLKFMVYLQKENIIDESGMPKERFSAEFPKEGPSILRIQQVVRGDSAAYFCASSTQGPSYEQYFGPGTRLTVT.

The chain has TRBV19 and TRBJ2-3; maybe TRBD1 (5 bases). The ends were cut back, 6 bases at V and 3 bases at J, with 10 bases in the middle. The germline CDR1 and CDR2 sequences are LNHDA and SQIVND (reference sequence). This CDR3 has 13 residues. CDR3 sequence reads: CASSLRQTDTQYF. The CDR3, as DNA: TGTGCCAGTAGCCTCCGACAGACAGATACGCAGTATTTT.

Only one count was recorded for this clone. The DNA for the CDR3 is TGCGCCAGCAGGGCCCTTATTTCCGGGACAGGGGTCACAGATACGCAGTATTTT. This gives the protein CASRALISGTGVTDTQYF. This chain connects TRBV5-1 to TRBJ2-3, with 10 nucleotides matching TRBD1. The germline gives CDR1 SGHRS, CDR2 YFSETQ. The CDR3 contains 18 residues. The junction had 14 bases not matched to a gene; V was cut back by 5 bases and J by 2 bases.

This clone came up a few times. The V call is TRBV20-1, the J call TRBJ2-7, with TRBD1 matching 9 bases. The CDR3 has 11 residues. V lost 7 bases, J lost 5 bases, and 3 bases stayed unmatched. Germline V CDR1 and CDR2: DFQATT, SNEGSKA (reference sequence). The CDR3 loop is CSGDRENEQYF. The DNA for the CDR3 is TGCAGTGGGGACAGGGAGAACGAGCAGTACTTC.

The chain has TRBV5-4 and TRBJ1-1; no definite D call. Germline V gene data show CDR1 as SGHNT and CDR2 as YYREEE (reference sequence). V dropped 5 bases and J dropped 2 bases, with 7 bases sitting between them. CDR3 length: 12 residues. The CDR3 protein is CASSLSNTEAFF. CDR3 sequence (DNA): TGTGCCAGCAGTCTATCTAACACTGAAGCTTTCTTT.

J is TRBJ2-2 and V is TRBV5-1; 8 bases fit TRBD2. The CDR3 is 16 amino acids. Looked up from germline, CDR1 is SGHRS and CDR2 is YFSETQ. J gave up 2 bases and V 4 bases, and 7 bases lay outside the gene matches. CDR3 bases: TGCGCCAGCAGCGGGACTAGTAGTTCTAACACCGGGGAGCTGTTTTTT. Amino acids: CASSGTSSSNTGELFF. The full variable domain, completed using reference TRBV5-1 and TRBJ2-2, is KAGVTQTPRYLIKTRGQQVTLSCSPISGHRSVSWYQQTPGQGLQFLFEYFSETQRNKGNFPGRFSGRQFSNSRSEMNVSTLELGDSALYLCASSGTSSSNTGELFFGEGSRLTVL.

The chain uses TRBV4-2 and TRBJ2-7; 10 bases map to TRBD1. V trimming: 1 base; J trimming: 1 base; junction bases outside the gene matches: 1. CDR3 length equals 15 residues. Germline values: CDR1 LGHNA, CDR2 YNFKEQ. CDR3 sequence: CASSQGGQGSYEQYF. The CDR3 DNA reads TGTGCCAGCAGCCAAGGGGGACAGGGGTCCTACGAGCAGTACTTC.

The V call is TRBV4-3, the J call TRBJ1-1; no clear D gene. Germline V lookup: CDR1 LGHNA, CDR2 YSLEER. Trimming stripped 3 bases from V and 1 base from J, with 9 bases between. The CDR3 spans 14 residues. The DNA of the CDR3 is TGCGCCAGCAGCCAGGCTCCGGGGAACACTGAAGCTTTCTTT. It is translated as CASSQAPGNTEAFF.

This rearrangement joins TRBV10-3 to TRBJ2-2; 7 bases agree with TRBD1. The V segment lost 5 bases and the J segment 3 bases; nucleotides outside the gene matches: 3. CDR3 length: 14 residues. Germline V gene sequence: CDR1 ENHRY, CDR2 SYGVKD. The DNA of the CDR3 is TGTGCCATCAGTCGACAGGGTGACACCGGGGAGCTGTTTTTT. It specifies CAISRQGDTGELFF.

The rearrangement links TRBV5-1 to TRBJ2-5; 10 bases align to TRBD1. Germline CDR1 reads SGHRS; CDR2 reads YFSETQ. The ends lost 4 bases at V and 1 base at J; junction bases unmatched: 4. The CDR3 is 15 residues long. The CDR3 is CASSTGQGGQETQYF. CDR3 DNA: TGCGCCAGCAGCACCGGACAGGGGGGCCAAGAGACCCAGTACTTC. The whole variable domain, remainder taken from reference TRBV5-1 and TRBJ2-5, is KAGVTQTPRYLIKTRGQQVTLSCSPISGHRSVSWYQQTPGQGLQFLFEYFSETQRNKGNFPGRFSGRQFSNSRSEMNVSTLELGDSALYLCASSTGQGGQETQYFGPGTRLLVL.

This clone was found once. The chain has TRBV6-5 and TRBJ1-6; TRBD1 matches at 9 bases. The CDR3 is made up of 13 amino acids. CDR1 and CDR2 (germline): MNHEY, SVGAGI. The V gene end was trimmed by 5 bases and the J gene end by 8 bases; junction bases not matched to a gene: 1. CDR3 sequence (DNA): TGTGCCAGCAGTAGACAGGGGGATTCACCCCTCCACTTT. Translated, it gives CASSRQGDSPLHF.

The chain is built from TRBV6-1 and TRBJ1-1; no clear D gene. The V end lost 1 base, the J end lost 0 bases, and 9 bases lay between the germline ends. The germline V gene encodes CDR1 MNHNS and CDR2 SASEGT. This CDR3 region has 15 residues. The chain's CDR3 is CASSEDSILNTEAFF. The CDR3 nucleotides read TGTGCCAGCAGTGAAGACAGTATTTTGAACACTGAAGCTTTCTTT.

The chain combines TRBV6-6 with TRBJ2-7; TRBD2 matches 8 bases. The CDR3 is 13 residues long. The germline gives CDR1 MNHNY, CDR2 SVGAGI (reference sequence). With V trimmed by 8 bases and J by 5 bases, 8 bases remained unmatched. The CDR3 here is CASRRTSLDEQYF. The CDR3 DNA is TGTGCCAGCCGGCGGACTAGCCTCGACGAGCAGTACTTC.

A few counts support this clone. The rearrangement uses TRBV6-6 and TRBJ1-5; 7 nucleotides agree with TRBD1. Germline-derived CDR1 and CDR2 are MNHNY and SVGAGI (reference sequence). The CDR3 has 14 amino acids. V dropped 6 bases and J dropped 6; count of bases not matched to a gene: 8. The CDR3 spells CASRPEGASQPQHF. In DNA form, the CDR3 reads TGTGCCAGCAGACCAGAGGGGGCTAGTCAGCCCCAGCATTTT.

This sequence joins TRBV5-6 and TRBJ2-3, with D unresolved. There are 13 residues in the CDR3. Between the trimmed V and J ends, which lost 3 bases and 2 bases, there was a span of 7 bases. CDR1 is SGHDT, CDR2 YYEEEE, per germline. CDR3 in DNA: TGTGCCAGCAGCTCCACCTACACAGATACGCAGTATTTT. Translated: CASSSTYTDTQYF.

The J gene is TRBJ1-5, the V gene TRBV28, with D maybe TRBD1 (5 bases). This CDR3 is built from 17 residues. V was clipped by 3 bases and J by 2 bases, with 17 bases between them. In germline, CDR1 is MDHEN, CDR2 SYDVKM. CDR3 sequence (DNA): TGTGCCAGCAGTTTGCGGGGCCAGAACATACGCAATCAGCCCCAGCATTTT. Encoded protein: CASSLRGQNIRNQPQHF. Drawing the rest from reference TRBV28 and TRBJ1-5, the complete variable domain is DVKVTQSSRYLVKRTGEKVFLECVQDMDHENMFWYRQDPGLGLRLIYFSYDVKMKEKGDIPEGYSVSREKKERFSLILESASTNQTSMYLCASSLRGQNIRNQPQHFGDGTRLSIL.

The V and J genes are TRBV19 and TRBJ2-1, with 8 bases aligning to TRBD2. The CDR3 extends over 14 amino acids. Germline V gene data show CDR1 as LNHDA and CDR2 as SQIVND (reference sequence). V lost 5 bases, J lost 7 bases, and 7 bases stayed unmatched. The CDR3 DNA sequence: TGTGCCAGTAGTTTGGGCGGGAGGACGAATGAGCAGTTCTTC. Its protein is CASSLGGRTNEQFF.

The CDR3 bases are TGTGCCAGCAGTGCACAGACGAACACTGAAGCTTTCTTT. It specifies CASSAQTNTEAFF. V is TRBV2 and J is TRBJ1-1; D unclear. The CDR3 is 13 amino acids. CDR1 is SNHLY and CDR2 is FYNNEI in the germline V gene. V was pared by 4 bases and J by 1 base, with 7 bases between.

The count of this clone is one. The CDR3 spells CASSLAGAAYEQYF. CDR3 nucleotides: TGTGCCAGCAGCCTTGCGGGGGCGGCCTACGAGCAGTACTTC. The chain recombines TRBV6-6 with TRBJ2-7; D may be TRBD2 (7 bases). Germline assignment: CDR1 MNHNY and CDR2 SVGAGI (reference sequence). V was cut by 6 bases and J by 2 bases, with 14 bases left in between. The CDR3 runs to 14 residues.

This chain uses TRBV13 with TRBJ2-1; D is perhaps TRBD2 (6 bases). Germline CDR1 reads PRHDT; CDR2 reads FYEKMQ (reference sequence). This CDR3 is built from 16 residues. V was trimmed by 6 bases and J by 4 bases, leaving 19 bases between them. CDR3 loop: CASRPLGSGLYNEQFF. DNA of the CDR3: TGTGCCAGCAGACCTCTCGGGAGCGGGCTTTACAATGAGCAGTTCTTC.

The genes are TRBV7-6 and TRBJ2-2; D gene unclear. V was trimmed by 2 bases and J by 10 bases, leaving 11 bases between them. Germline V gene sequence: CDR1 SGHVS, CDR2 FNYEAQ. This CDR3 has 13 amino acids. The CDR3 nucleotides are TGTGCCAGCAGCTTAAACATTGGCACGGAGCTGTTTTTT. Its translation is CASSLNIGTELFF.

This chain links TRBV7-2 with TRBJ2-5; TRBD2 matches 7 bases. Unmatched junction bases numbered 14, after V lost 5 bases and J lost 8 bases. CDR3 length equals 15 residues. Germline CDR1 is SGHTA and CDR2 is FQGNSA. The CDR3 region is CASSHDGGSLVTQYF. For the CDR3, the DNA is TGTGCCAGCAGCCACGACGGGGGGTCATTAGTAACCCAGTACTTC.